The clone carrying this TCR beta chain was counted at least ten times. The antigen is undetermined. CDR1 is MDHEN and CDR2 is SYDVKM in the germline V gene. This CDR3 is 12 amino acids long. The germline V and J ends were trimmed by 8 bases and 1 base, with 8 bases remaining between them. The record originates from a study of T-cell reconstitution after alpha-beta-depleted transplantation in children. Whole-study results and caveats: It was reported that alpha-beta T cells came from several hundred expanded graft clones (about two months after transplant).

The TCRbeta library was prepared with unique molecular identifiers. TCRdb reprocessed the PCR reads via MiXCR and lists one record per CDR3 protein. The table has around 300,000 distinct CDR3 sequences, under 14% seen once; the top ten hold around a quarter. This receptor was taken from a male patient between 2 and 10 years old who had a stem cell transplant for chronic granulomatous disease, so the T cells may come from the graft donor. The chain uses TRBV28 and TRBJ1-1; no clear D. The sequencing used peripheral blood, collected 180 days after TCRalphabeta/CD19-depleted stem cell transplant. In DNA, the CDR3 is TGTGCCAGCGAAGGTTGGAACACTGAAGCTTTCTTT. Encoded protein: CASEGWNTEAFF. Variable domain in full (rest from reference TRBV28 and TRBJ1-1): DVKVTQSSRYLVKRTGEKVFLECVQDMDHENMFWYRQDPGLGLRLIYFSYDVKMKEKGDIPEGYSVSREKKERFSLILESASTNQTSMYLCASEGWNTEAFFGQGTRLTVV.